This is a list of T cell receptor beta chains from one sample in a study of blood T cells in healthy people across ages. TCRdb ran MiXCR on the 5' RACE reads and lists one entry per CDR3 protein. Seen here are about 1.8 million distinct CDR3 sequences, less than 50% observed once, and the top ten hold approximately 2.1%. Sequencing was carried out using blood. These receptors were obtained from a woman aged 40-49 years in good health. Each CDR3 is given with its conserved first and last residue. D genes are given only for firm matches. A clone size is listed for some rows: how often the clone was seen (once, few, many), or a class if it is expanded.

j_gene | d_gene | abundance | v_gene | CDR3nt | CDR3aa
TRBJ1-4 | TRBD1 | once | TRBV28 | TGTGCCAGCAGCTTGCGATCAGGGGGTACCAATGAAAAACTGTTTTTT | CASSLRSGGTNEKLFF
TRBJ2-3 | TRBD2 | NA | TRBV28 | TGTGCCAGCAGTAGCGGGGGGGACACAGATACGCAGTATTTT | CASSSGGDTDTQYF
TRBJ2-1 | NA | few | TRBV6-2/TRBV6-3 | TGTGCCAGCAGTGCCTGGGACAATGAGCAGTTCTTC | CASSAWDNEQFF
TRBJ2-1 | TRBD2 | NA | TRBV13 | TGTGCCAGCAGCTTAGGGCCTATTAGCGGGGGGCCGGTATACAATGAGCAGTTCTTC | CASSLGPISGGPVYNEQFF
TRBJ1-1 | NA | NA | TRBV7-8 | TGTGCCAGCAGCGGACACCTGACTGAAGCTTTCTTT | CASSGHLTEAFF
TRBJ1-5 | NA | few | TRBV20-1 | TGCAGTGCTACGGAAAGCAATCAGCCCCAGCATTTT | CSATESNQPQHF
TRBJ2-7 | NA | NA | TRBV6-5 | TGTGCCAGCAGTTGGTTGCAGGGGAACGACGAGCAGTACTTC | CASSWLQGNDEQYF
TRBJ2-4 | TRBD2 | NA | TRBV20-1 | TGCAGTGCCCTGGGGGGGGTAGTCAAAAACATTCAGTACTTC | CSALGGVVKNIQYF
TRBJ2-3 | TRBD1 | few | TRBV7-8 | TGTGCCAGCAGCTTAGAGGCAACAGGGGGCTCAAATACGCAGTATTTT | CASSLEATGGSNTQYF
TRBJ1-2 | NA | NA | TRBV9 | TGTGCCAGCAGCGTAGATAGGGGGATCCCTTATGGCTACACCTTC | CASSVDRGIPYGYTF
TRBJ2-7 | TRBD1 | NA | TRBV18 | TGTGCCAGCTCACCACCGCAGGGGACAGACCCTCCCGCCTTCACCTACGAGCAGTACTTC | CASSPPQGTDPPAFTYEQYF
TRBJ2-5 | TRBD2 | once | TRBV4-1 | TGCGCCAGCAGCCAAGTGTTATCCGGGGGGGCCCAGTACTTC | CASSQVLSGGAQYF
TRBJ2-1 | NA | few | TRBV7-2 | TGTGCCAGCAGCTCCCGTCCCCCTTTGTCCAATGAGCAGTTCTTC | CASSSRPPLSNEQFF
TRBJ2-5 | TRBD1 | NA | TRBV27 | TGTGCCAGCAGTGGTACAGGGGGCTTGCCTCAAGAGACCCAGTACTTC | CASSGTGGLPQETQYF
TRBJ2-5 | NA | NA | TRBV29-1 | TGCAGCGTTGAAGCAACGACAAGACAAGAGACCCAGTACTTC | CSVEATTRQETQYF
TRBJ1-2 | TRBD1 | NA | TRBV28 | TGTGCCAGCCTAAGGACAGGGGTCCCTGGTGGCTACACCTTC | CASLRTGVPGGYTF
TRBJ1-5 | NA | NA | TRBV19 | TGTGCCAGTAACCCCTCGGGGGATAGCAATCAGCCCCAGCATTTT | CASNPSGDSNQPQHF
TRBJ1-5 | NA | many | TRBV5-1 | TGTGCCAGCAGCTTGGGGGGCGGCGGGCAGCCCCAGCATTTT | CASSLGGGGQPQHF
TRBJ2-7 | NA | few | TRBV15 | TGTGCCACCAGCAGAGAAGGGAACGGATTGGACGAGCAGTACTTC | CATSREGNGLDEQYF
TRBJ1-2 | NA | once | TRBV28 | TGTGCCAGCAGTTTATTACAGGTTCTCTATGGCTACACCTTC | CASSLLQVLYGYTF
TRBJ2-7 | TRBD1 | few | TRBV6-1 | TGTGCCAGCTTTGGGACAGGGCACTACGAGCAGTACTTC | CASFGTGHYEQYF
TRBJ2-7 | NA | NA | TRBV11-2 | TGTGCCAGCAGCTTAGAACTCCTGGTCTACGAGCAGTACTTC | CASSLELLVYEQYF
TRBJ1-2 | TRBD1 | NA | TRBV7-2 | TGTGCCAGCAGCTTAGGAGGGACAGGGGCGCGAGGCTACACCTTC | CASSLGGTGARGYTF
TRBJ2-3 | NA | few | TRBV2 | TGTGCCAGCAACCAAGAGGGGCAAGTTCAGAATACGCAGTATTTT | CASNQEGQVQNTQYF
TRBJ2-1 | NA | NA | TRBV9 | TGTGCCAGCAGCGTAGGAGATGTCAATGAGCAGTTCTTC | CASSVGDVNEQFF
TRBJ2-1 | TRBD2 | NA | TRBV7-2 | TGTGCCAGCAGCTTGAGCGGGGGTATTGGCAATGAGCAGTTCTTC | CASSLSGGIGNEQFF
TRBJ2-5 | NA | few | TRBV5-6 | TGTGCCAGCAGCTTGGCCCAGACTAGATTTGAGACCCAGTACTTC | CASSLAQTRFETQYF
TRBJ2-7 | TRBD2 | NA | TRBV3-1 | TGTGCCAGCAGCCAAGGGTTTGGGACTACTAGAAACAATGAGCAGTACTTC | CASSQGFGTTRNNEQYF
TRBJ2-7 | NA | few | TRBV9 | TGTGCCAGCAGCGTAGACCCTGCAGGGGGGTTATTCGAGCAGTACTTC | CASSVDPAGGLFEQYF
TRBJ2-5 | NA | NA | TRBV9 | TGTGCCAGCAGCGTAGTTTCAGAAGAGACCCAGTACTTC | CASSVVSEETQYF
TRBJ2-7 | NA | NA | TRBV5-1 | TGCGCCAGCAGCTCGGCCGGGACCAGCGCCTACGAGCAGTACTTC | CASSSAGTSAYEQYF
TRBJ2-7 | TRBD2 | NA | TRBV5-1 | TGCGCCAGTTACAGCGGGGGGCGAACAGGGATGACCTACGAGCAGTACTTC | CASYSGGRTGMTYEQYF
TRBJ2-3 | NA | NA | TRBV5-1 | TGCGCCAGCAGCTTGGAAGGCCCACTGTCGGATACGCAGTATTTT | CASSLEGPLSDTQYF
TRBJ2-1 | NA | NA | TRBV20-1 | TGCAGTGCTAGTATAGTACAGGGCGGAGGCAATGAGCAGTTCTTC | CSASIVQGGGNEQFF
TRBJ2-7 | NA | NA | TRBV3-1 | TGTGCCAGCAGCCAACAGAGGGACGAGAACAATGAGCAGTACTTC | CASSQQRDENNEQYF
TRBJ2-7 | NA | NA | TRBV7-8 | TGTGCCAGCAGCTTCAATTGGGGACATTCTCCTGCCTACGAGCAGTACTTC | CASSFNWGHSPAYEQYF
TRBJ1-2 | NA | few | TRBV20-1 | TGCAGTGCTAGTGATTCTATCCAGATTAACTATGGCTACACCTTC | CSASDSIQINYGYTF
TRBJ2-7 | NA | NA | TRBV9 | TGTGCCAGCAGCGTAGGGACAGACCCCTACGAGCAGTACTTC | CASSVGTDPYEQYF
TRBJ2-7 | TRBD1 | many | TRBV20-1 | TGCAGTGCTAGAGGGGGACAGTCCTACGAGCAGTACTTC | CSARGGQSYEQYF
TRBJ1-4 | NA | NA | TRBV7-9 | TGTGCCAGCAGCTTACCGACAGTCGCGACTAATGAAAAACTGTTTTTT | CASSLPTVATNEKLFF
TRBJ2-1 | NA | NA | TRBV20-1 | TGCAGTGCTGATTCGCAGTTGAGAGAGCAGTTCTTC | CSADSQLREQFF
TRBJ2-5 | TRBD2 | few | TRBV7-2 | TGTGCCAGCAGCTTACATTCATTAGCGGGGGGGCGTGAGACCCAGTACTTC | CASSLHSLAGGRETQYF
TRBJ1-2 | NA | NA | TRBV25-1 | TGTGCCAGCAGTGAAACCGGCGGCAGGGGCTATGGCTACACCTTC | CASSETGGRGYGYTF
TRBJ1-6 | TRBD1 | NA | TRBV27 | TGTGCCAGCAGTTCGTTAACCGGTACAGGGGAGGATTCACCCCTCCACTTT | CASSSLTGTGEDSPLHF
TRBJ1-4 | NA | NA | TRBV4-1 | TGCGCCAGCAGCCAAGAACAGGGTTCAAGGGAAAAACTGTTTTTT | CASSQEQGSREKLFF
TRBJ2-1 | TRBD2 | few | TRBV6-2/TRBV6-3 | TGTGCCAGCAGTTACGCGACGGGACTAGCGGGGGGCAATGAGCAGTTCTTC | CASSYATGLAGGNEQFF
TRBJ2-5 | NA | once | TRBV2 | TGTGCCAGCACTCCCACCGGAGGGGGGACCCAGTACTTC | CASTPTGGGTQYF
TRBJ2-3 | TRBD1 | few | TRBV27 | TGTGCCAGCAGTTCGGGACAGACCACAGATACGCAGTATTTT | CASSSGQTTDTQYF